This T cell receptor (beta chain) was found in a study of tumor and adjacent non-tumor tissue in lung cancer. Background on the study: Each sample yielded roughly 4.2 million productive TCRbeta reads on average. Study observations and caveats: Normal lung showed higher cumulative top 100 clone frequency than tumor. Tumor tissue had significantly higher TCR diversity than normal lung.

CDR3 length equals 15 residues. The V gene end was trimmed by 5 bases and the J gene end by 1 base; junction bases not matched to a gene: 5. Germline V CDR1 and CDR2: SGHTA, FQGNSA. A modified ARM-PCR protocol with three rounds of nested PCR amplified TCRbeta. One entry per CDR3 protein, called by TCRdb with MiXCR from the multiplex PCR reads. The table records more than 75,000 distinct CDR3 sequences, roughly 80% of them present only once. No cell sorting was done before RNA was extracted from the tissue. Donors were chemotherapy-naive, newly diagnosed lung cancer surgical patients in China, August–late 2014. About this clonotype itself: Its specificity is not known.

The clonotype originates from a woman aged 45-65 years with non-small cell lung cancer. The chain has TRBV7-2 and TRBJ2-3; 8 nucleotides match TRBD2. Sequenced material: lung tumor tissue. The CDR3 DNA sequence: TGTGCCAGCAGCCCCGATAGCGGGGGCACAGATACGCAGTATTTT. It is translated as CASSPDSGGTDTQYF.